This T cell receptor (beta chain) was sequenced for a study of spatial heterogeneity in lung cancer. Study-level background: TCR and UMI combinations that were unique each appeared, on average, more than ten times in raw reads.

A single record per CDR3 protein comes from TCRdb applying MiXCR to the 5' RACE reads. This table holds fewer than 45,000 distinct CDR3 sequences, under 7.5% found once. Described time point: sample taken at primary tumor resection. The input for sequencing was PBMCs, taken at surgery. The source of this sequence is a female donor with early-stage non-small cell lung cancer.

CDR3 bases: TGTGCCAGCAGGCCAGGACAGGGGGGGCCAGATACGCAGTATTTT. It is translated as CASRPGQGGPDTQYF. The genes are TRBV12-3 or TRBV12-4 and TRBJ2-3; 10 positions agree with TRBD1. This CDR3 comprises 15 residues. With V trimmed by 6 bases and J by 4 bases, 7 bases remained unmatched.